This T cell receptor beta chain was identified during a study of CD8+CD57+ T cells in acquired aplastic anemia. About the research overall: Mean DNA quantity obtained from sorted CD4+ and CD8+ cells was about 3 ug. Points from the study as a whole: Patients and controls shared about 27 CD8+ CDR3 sequences.

CD8+CD57+ cell expansion had been shown by flow cytometry in patients chosen for sequencing. Every one of the patients had aplastic anemia (severe, acquired). Patients were therapy-naive when their blood was sampled. CDR3 length equals 14 residues. Trimming took off 5 bases at V and 4 bases at J, with 12 bases between the two ends. Germline CDR1 SGHTA, CDR2 FQGNSA. This clonotype was recorded at least ten times. What it binds is unknown. The study profiled TCR beta VDJ and CDR3 using genomic DNA as template. TCRdb used MiXCR to reprocess the reads, holding one entry per CDR3 protein. The sample includes more than 70,000 distinct CDR3 sequences, roughly 72% of them seen just once.

The receptor's source is a human donor with aplastic anemia. V usage is TRBV7-2 and J usage is TRBJ1-5; D might be TRBD1 (5 bases). The sequencing sample was made of sorted CD4+, CD8+, or CD8+CD57+ T cells (not recorded which) from PBMCs. The CDR3 sequence is CASSPDSSNQPQHF. The CDR3 DNA reads TGTGCCAGCAGCCCTGACAGCTCAAATCAGCCCCAGCATTTT.